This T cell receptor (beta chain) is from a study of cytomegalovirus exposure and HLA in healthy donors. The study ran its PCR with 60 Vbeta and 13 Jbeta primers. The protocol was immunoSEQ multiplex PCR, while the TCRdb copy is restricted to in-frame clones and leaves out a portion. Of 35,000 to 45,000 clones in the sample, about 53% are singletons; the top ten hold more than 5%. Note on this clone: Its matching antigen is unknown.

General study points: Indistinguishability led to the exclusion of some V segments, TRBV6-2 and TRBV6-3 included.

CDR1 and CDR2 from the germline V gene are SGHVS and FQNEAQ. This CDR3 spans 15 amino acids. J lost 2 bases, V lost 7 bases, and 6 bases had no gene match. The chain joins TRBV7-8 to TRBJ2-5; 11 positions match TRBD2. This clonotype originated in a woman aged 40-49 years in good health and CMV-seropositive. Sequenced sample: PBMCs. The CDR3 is CASTSGLAVQETQYF. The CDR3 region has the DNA TGTGCCAGCACCTCGGGACTAGCGGTTCAAGAGACCCAGTACTTC.